This T cell receptor beta chain was recovered during a study of blood T cell repertoires in COVID-19. Across the study: Specimens from acute and convalescent COVID-19 originated in the United States, Italy and Spain. T cells, B-cell-depleted T cells, or PBMCs provided the cDNA or gDNA that served as material.

Assay used: immunoSEQ multiplex PCR; TCRdb lists only in-frame clones, some missing. The data show around 130,000 clones, 65% to 85% seen once. Seattle's cohort entered during active infection and was followed longitudinally. From germline, CDR1 is MNHNS and CDR2 SASEGT. The CDR3 extends over 16 amino acids. V was pared by 0 bases and J by 7 bases, with 9 bases of the junction left unmatched. The sequenced sample consisted of peripheral blood. The sequence came from a young man with COVID-19, enrolled during active disease. The gene calls are TRBV6-1 and TRBJ1-5; TRBD1 agrees at 7 bases. The CDR3: CASSEALHRQGQPQHF. The CDR3 DNA sequence: TGTGCCAGCAGTGAAGCGCTACATAGACAGGGCCAGCCCCAGCATTTT.